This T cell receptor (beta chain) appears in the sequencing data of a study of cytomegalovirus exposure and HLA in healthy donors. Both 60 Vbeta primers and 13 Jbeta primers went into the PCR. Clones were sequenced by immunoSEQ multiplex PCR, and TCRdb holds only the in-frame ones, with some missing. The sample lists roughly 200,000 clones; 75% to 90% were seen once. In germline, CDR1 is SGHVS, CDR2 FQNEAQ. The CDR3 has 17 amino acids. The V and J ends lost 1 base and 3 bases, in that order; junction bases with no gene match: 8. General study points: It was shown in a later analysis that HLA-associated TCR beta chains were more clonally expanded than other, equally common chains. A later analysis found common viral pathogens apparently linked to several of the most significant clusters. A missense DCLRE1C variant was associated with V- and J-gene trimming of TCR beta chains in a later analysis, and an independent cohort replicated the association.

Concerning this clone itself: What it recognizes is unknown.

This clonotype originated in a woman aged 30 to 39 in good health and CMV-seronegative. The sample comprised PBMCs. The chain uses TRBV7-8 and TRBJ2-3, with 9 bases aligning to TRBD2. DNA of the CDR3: TGTGCCAGCAGCTTAGGGCCTAGCGGGGTAGGGACAGATACGCAGTATTTT. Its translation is CASSLGPSGVGTDTQYF.